This T cell receptor (beta chain) was captured in a study of T cells after yellow fever vaccination. In its sample, this clonotype was seen many times. V lost 5 bases and J 4 bases, leaving 11 bases between the germline ends. CDR3 length: 14 residues. The germline gives CDR1 SGHVS, CDR2 FQNEAQ. From the 5' RACE reads, TCRdb called clonotypes with MiXCR, one entry per CDR3 protein. This sample carries approximately 93,000 distinct CDR3 sequences, 4.5% to 6% of them seen once, and the ten largest clones take 35% to 45%. This receptor was taken from a man younger than 35 who received the YFV17D yellow fever vaccine. The sample was CD8+ T cells sorted from PBMCs, taken 10 days after the yellow fever booster vaccination. The chain links TRBV7-8 to TRBJ2-2; tentatively, D is TRBD1 (6 bases). The CDR3 DNA reads TGTGCCAGCAGCCCGACAGGAGGCACCGGGGAGCTGTTTTTT. As protein: CASSPTGGTGELFF. Full variable domain (outside the CDR3, taken from reference TRBV7-8 and TRBJ2-2): GAGVSQSPRYKVAKRGQDVALRCDPISGHVSLFWYQQALGQGPEFLTYFQNEAQLDKSGLPSDRFFAERPEGSVSTLKIQRTQQEDSAVYLCASSPTGGTGELFFGEGSRLTVL.